This entry is about one T cell receptor (beta chain). Which antigen it targets is not known. No qualities accompany the bases; no much larger clone lies one base away. The data belong to a study of shared clonotypes between healthy human individuals (dated by TCRdb to the early 2020s). At the level of the whole study: The cohort comprised two women and a few men aged 18 to 49 years. Per donor, three plates each were used for CD4 naive and CD4 memory, two for CD8 naive, and one for CD8 memory. The study deeply sequenced blood TCR repertoires of five healthy adults to estimate repertoire size and the extent of clonotype sharing between individuals. Different laboratories and diverse techniques were used to prepare libraries and sequence TCR repertoires, to increase sequencing depth and limit assay-specific biases. Leukapheresis yielded between about 0.94 and 9.5 billion PBMCs per donor. The research as a whole found: Pairwise subsampling led to the expectation that sequencing depth would affect the degree of clonotype sharing among donors. Across a handful of donors, approximately 4.6% of naive CD4, approximately 3.5% of naive CD8, around 2.5% of memory CD4, and under 0.45% of memory CD8 clonotypes were shared. Naive subsets generally had larger estimated clonotype richness than memory subsets did. Sampling was restricted to blood, and TCR repertoires in tissues likely differ from the TCR repertoires found in blood. The small number of donors limited the genetic and exposure-history diversity represented. Even with the large sequencing depth, rarefaction of the sorted-subset datasets indicated that sequencing was incomplete. Compared with non-shared clonotypes, clonotypes shared by all four sorted-subset donors had higher generation probabilities.

Using the deep immunoSEQ assay, multiplex PCR amplified TCR CDR3 regions from genomic DNA. Extracted genomic DNA from each cell subset was distributed evenly across all wells of several immunoSEQ 96-well plates, and each plate was treated as a replicate. For sorted subsets, each replicate PCR was loaded with 200 ng genomic DNA, equivalent to approximately 27,000 T cell genomes. Purified libraries were measured with a Qubit 3.0 fluorometer, size-checked on a Bioanalyzer 2100, and measured again with the KAPA Library Quantification kit. Every immunoSEQ 96-well plate was sequenced on a dedicated single-read 150-cycle Illumina NextSeq 550 flow cell. The authors' pipeline ran thus. The immunoSEQ output contained only junctional sequences without quality scores, so filtering could not match that applied to full-length reads. Sequences were annotated with PyIR, a Python wrapper for IgBLAST v1.9, using IMGT germline references to assign V/J genes and CDR3. Reads were filtered out if the reads had weak V/J assignments (E-value above 1e-6), no CDR3, stop codons, out-of-frame junctions, or ambiguous translated residues. V3J clonotypes were defined as sequences sharing the same inferred V gene, J gene, and CDR3 amino acid sequence. Percentage overlap between repertoires was computed as shared unique clonotypes divided by the size of the smaller repertoire. RTK rarefaction, the Chao1 estimator, and Recon v2.1 estimates of unobserved clonotypes were used to assess repertoire richness. OLGA was used to compute generation probabilities for all TCRbeta clonotypes that the gDNA method yielded from several donors. This immuneACCESS table, as held by TCRdb, lists in-frame sequences with V and J called but not all clones. Of the missing ones, under half trace to an unresolved V gene in checked studies; the others have no known cause. Clone size and the V and J calls come from that table; the DNA yielded D and trimming. The sample data list 550,000 to 850,000 clones, and around 67% of these were observed just once. The ten biggest clones cover 1.7% of the sample.

The donors were healthy, HIV-negative adults who had no recently reported acute infections or vaccinations. Every donor was a Caucasian adult living in Nashville, Tennessee, USA. Magnetic negative selection was used to enrich CD4+ T cells, after which naive cells were positively selected on CD45RA and the negative fraction became the memory subset. Blood was collected by leukapheresis, and PBMCs were isolated by Ficoll-Histopaque density gradient centrifugation and then cryopreserved in liquid nitrogen vapor phase. Analytical flow cytometry was used to check the purity and quantity of every magnetically sorted T cell population. From each sorted fraction, genomic DNA was isolated and quantified by UV absorbance on a Nanodrop 2000c. The sample comprised memory CD4+ T cells sorted from blood. Sample cell subset or site, as interpreted from the label and publication: CD45RA-negative fraction. This receptor was obtained from a woman in her twenties or thirties in good health.

The CDR3 reads as follows: CASSLTGQKPQHF. The nucleotide sequence is given as TGTGCCAGCAGCCTTACAGGTCAGAAGCCCCAGCATTTT. The rearranged chain carries TRBV28 and TRBJ1-5; TRBD1 is a weak D gene call, 5 bases matching. CDR3 length: 13 amino acids, cysteine to phenylalanine. Just the 39-base CDR3 DNA is kept, in frame starting at base 1. The germline V gene supplies CDR1 MDHEN and CDR2 SYDVKM. The V end loses 6 bases and the J end loses 8 bases, and a stretch of 14 bases separates them.